This section outlines one T cell receptor beta chain sequence together with its context. Its antigen is still unknown. This sample stems from a study of T cell responses to AZD1222 COVID-19 vaccine. The CDR3 covers 14 residues. The germline gives CDR1 SEHNR, CDR2 FQNEAQ (reference sequence). Trimming stripped 1 base from V and 8 bases from J, with 14 bases between. General study findings and limits: Spike-specific TCR breadth and depth went up after people got two AZD1222 doses.

Libraries were prepared by immunoSEQ multiplex PCR; TCRdb keeps only in-frame clonotypes and omits some of them. This table has around 140,000 clones, more than 85% appearing once. This chain uses TRBV7-9 with TRBJ1-2; D not certain. The receptor's source is an adult in good health. This specimen was peripheral blood, taken on day 0 of MenACWY control vaccination. Here the CDR3 DNA reads TGTGCCAGCAGCTTAGGTTTAGCTCGTGACGGCTACACCTTC. It specifies CASSLGLARDGYTF.